Below are 26 T cell receptor beta chains sequenced from a single sample in a study of T cell responses to AZD1222 COVID-19 vaccine. Measured with immunoSEQ multiplex PCR; TCRdb has only the in-frame clones, and not every one. The sample has tens of thousands of clones; 75% to 90% are singletons. The sequenced sample was peripheral blood, obtained on day 0 of AZD1222 vaccination. These receptor sequences come from an adult in good health.

The CDR3 region is CASSDPGTLSYNSPLHF. In DNA, the CDR3 is TGTGCCAGCAGTGACCCGGGGACCCTCTCCTATAATTCACCCCTCCACTTT. The chain couples TRBV6-1 to TRBJ1-6, with a tentative D call TRBD1 (5 bases). With 3 bases removed from V and 0 bases from J, the gap between germline ends came to 12 bases. In germline, CDR1 is MNHNS, CDR2 SASEGT. CDR3 size: 17 residues.

The rearrangement joins TRBV5-1 to TRBJ1-1; TRBD1 matches at 7 bases. CDR1 and CDR2 from the germline V gene are SGHRS and YFSETQ. V was clipped by 2 bases and J by 3 bases; unmatched bases: 1. The CDR3 totals 13 residues. The CDR3 DNA follows: TGCGCCAGCAGCTTAACAGGGGACACTGAAGCTTTCTTT. Protein: CASSLTGDTEAFF.

The chain recombines TRBV4-2 with TRBJ1-2; D ambiguous. The germline V gene encodes CDR1 LGHNA and CDR2 YNFKEQ. The length of the CDR3 is 17 residues. Trimming removed 4 bases from V and 2 bases from J, with 20 bases in between. Here the CDR3 DNA reads TGTGCCAGCAGCCCCTTGGAGGAAGGCAGGACCAACTATGGCTACACCTTC. This encodes CASSPLEEGRTNYGYTF.

DNA for the CDR3: TGTGCCAGTAGTATTTCCCACACGCTCTCCTACAATGAGCAGTTCTTC. Amino acid sequence: CASSISHTLSYNEQFF. The chain is built from TRBV19 and TRBJ2-1; D is uncertain. Germline V lookup: CDR1 LNHDA, CDR2 SQIVND (reference sequence). This CDR3 has 16 amino acids. The V gene lost 3 bases and the J gene lost 0 bases, with 12 bases spanning the gap.

V gene TRBV19 combines with J gene TRBJ1-6; 8 bases map to TRBD1. Trimming removed 2 bases from V and 8 bases from J; junction bases left unmatched: 8. In germline, CDR1 is LNHDA, CDR2 SQIVND (reference sequence). This CDR3 region has 16 residues. Written as DNA, the CDR3 is TGTGCCAGTAGTATACTCGATGGGACAGGAGATTCACCCCTCCACTTT. The encoded protein is CASSILDGTGDSPLHF.

This chain links TRBV7-2 with TRBJ1-2; no definite D call. In germline, CDR1 is SGHTA, CDR2 FQGNSA. V gave up 1 base and J gave up 1 base, with 10 bases separating them. This CDR3 comprises 15 residues. The CDR3 nucleotides are TGTGCCAGCAGCTTAGAGGCAGTTGTTAACTATGGCTACACCTTC. Amino acid sequence: CASSLEAVVNYGYTF.

This chain connects TRBV19 to TRBJ1-2, with D uncertain. The CDR3 is 14 residues long. V was trimmed by 5 bases and J by 2 bases, leaving 12 bases between them. In germline, CDR1 is LNHDA, CDR2 SQIVND (reference sequence). The CDR3: CASSSPGSNYGYTF. CDR3 coding DNA: TGTGCCAGTAGTTCCCCGGGGAGCAACTATGGCTACACCTTC.

The chain links TRBV4-1 to TRBJ2-7, with 8 bases identical to TRBD1. J lost 4 bases, V lost 11 bases, and 13 bases had no gene match. This CDR3 has 14 residues. CDR1 is MGHRA, CDR2 YSYEKL, per germline. This CDR3 is CAASADRGTYEQYF. In DNA form, the CDR3 reads TGCGCCGCGTCAGCAGACAGGGGTACTTACGAGCAGTACTTC.

This clone was seen a few times. Additional DNA sequences in this sample encode the identical CDR3. V gene TRBV2 combines with J gene TRBJ2-7; no firm D call. The V gene's germline CDR1 is SNHLY and CDR2 FYNNEI. Deletions cut 4 bases from V and 1 base from J, with 5 bases between. The CDR3 length is 12 residues. CDR3: CASSVQSYEQYF. CDR3 coding DNA: TGTGCCAGCAGTGTACAGTCCTACGAGCAGTACTTC.

The rearrangement links TRBV5-6 to TRBJ1-5; TRBD1 matches at 7 bases. The ends lost 5 bases at V and 3 bases at J; junction bases unmatched: 14. The CDR3 is made up of 17 amino acids. In germline, CDR1 is SGHDT, CDR2 YYEEEE. The CDR3 DNA follows: TGTGCCAGCAGAAAGAGGCAGGGGGAAGGCTTCAATCAGCCCCAGCATTTT. This translates into CASRKRQGEGFNQPQHF. The full variable domain, completed using reference TRBV5-6 and TRBJ1-5, is DAGVTQSPTHLIKTRGQQVTLRCSPKSGHDTVSWYQQALGQGPQFIFQYYEEEERQRGNFPDRFSGHQFPNYSSELNVNALLLGDSALYLCASRKRQGEGFNQPQHFGDGTRLSIL.

This chain connects TRBV5-1 to TRBJ2-7; a possible D gene is TRBD2 (5 bases). The CDR3 loop spans 14 amino acids. CDR1 is SGHRS and CDR2 is YFSETQ in the germline V gene. The germline V and J ends were trimmed by 6 bases and 0 bases, with 13 bases remaining between them. This CDR3 is CASNKVSASYEQYF. Written as DNA, the CDR3 is TGCGCCAGCAACAAAGTTAGCGCCTCCTACGAGCAGTACTTC.

This chain links TRBV5-1 with TRBJ1-1; weak D call: TRBD1 (6 bases). Germline V gene data show CDR1 as SGHRS and CDR2 as YFSETQ. The CDR3 spans 14 residues. Trimming removed 0 bases from V and 9 bases from J, with 15 bases in between. CDR3 bases: TGCGCCAGCAGCTTGGACCCCGAGGGGGGGAAAGCTTTCTTT. It is translated as CASSLDPEGGKAFF. The variable domain in full, completed from reference TRBV5-1 and TRBJ1-1, reads KAGVTQTPRYLIKTRGQQVTLSCSPISGHRSVSWYQQTPGQGLQFLFEYFSETQRNKGNFPGRFSGRQFSNSRSEMNVSTLELGDSALYLCASSLDPEGGKAFFGQGTRLTVV.

CDR3 sequence (DNA): TGCGCCAGCAGCTCGGACGAGACCTACGAGCAGTACTTC. Translating it yields CASSSDETYEQYF. The chain joins TRBV5-1 to TRBJ2-7; D is undetermined. The CDR3 is made up of 13 amino acids. Germline lookup yields CDR1 SGHRS and CDR2 YFSETQ. Between the trimmed V and J ends, which lost 3 bases and 2 bases, there was a span of 9 bases.

This clone was seen just once. The gene calls are TRBV5-1 and TRBJ2-7, with TRBD2 identical over 14 bases. V shed 4 bases and J 5 bases; nucleotides not matched to a gene: 5. The CDR3 length is 15 residues. CDR1 is SGHRS, CDR2 YFSETQ, per germline. The CDR3 reads CASSRGLAGEHEQYF. Written as DNA, the CDR3 is TGCGCCAGCAGCCGGGGACTAGCGGGGGAGCACGAGCAGTACTTC.

CDR3 DNA: TGTGCCAGCAGCTCCTTGGAGGGCCTTAACTATGGCTACACCTTC. It translates to CASSSLEGLNYGYTF. V is TRBV5-6 and J is TRBJ1-2; no clear D. Trimming cost V 3 bases and J 1 base, with 13 bases left between them. CDR3 length: 15 amino acids. CDR1 is SGHDT and CDR2 is YYEEEE in the germline V gene.

The chain combines TRBV7-8 with TRBJ1-4, with a possible D match to TRBD1 (5 bases). V was clipped by 9 bases and J by 2 bases, with 19 bases between them. This CDR3 contains 16 residues. The germline V gene encodes CDR1 SGHVS and CDR2 FQNEAQ. As DNA, the CDR3 is TGTGCCAGAAGACAGCTACCTATGATGACTAATGAAAAACTGTTTTTT. Translation: CARRQLPMMTNEKLFF.

The rearrangement links TRBV29-1 to TRBJ1-3; D is ambiguous. There are 12 residues in the CDR3. V lost 4 bases and J 0 bases, leaving 4 bases between the germline ends. Germline values: CDR1 SQVTM, CDR2 ANQGSEA. As DNA, the CDR3 is TGCAGCGTTGGAATCTCTGGAAACACCATATATTTT. Protein sequence: CSVGISGNTIYF.

The DNA for the CDR3 is TGTGCCATCAGCCCTACAGGGAGGGGAAGGGACACCATATATTTT. This sequence encodes CAISPTGRGRDTIYF. This rearrangement joins TRBV10-3 to TRBJ1-3, with a weak D call TRBD1 (6 bases). CDR3 length: 15 amino acids. Germline loops: CDR1 ENHRY, CDR2 SYGVKD. V gave up 6 bases and J gave up 8 bases, with 20 bases separating them.

This clone has just a few counts. The V call is TRBV18, the J call TRBJ2-3; D not certain. V dropped 3 bases and J dropped 6 bases, with 22 bases sitting between them. The CDR3 runs 17 residues. Germline CDR1 and CDR2: KGHSH and LQKENI. CDR3 sequence (DNA): TGTGCCAGCTCACCCCTTTATCGTGGTGGAGAGGTCGATACGCAGTATTTT. Translation gives CASSPLYRGGEVDTQYF.

The chain combines TRBV11-2 with TRBJ2-3; D possibly corresponds to TRBD2 (5 bases). Trimming cost V 3 bases and J 0 bases, with 10 bases left between them. Germline V gene sequence: CDR1 SGHAT, CDR2 FQNNGV. CDR3 length equals 15 residues. The CDR3 is CASSFLRTSTDTQYF. The CDR3 DNA sequence: TGTGCCAGCAGCTTTCTTAGGACTAGCACAGATACGCAGTATTTT. The complete variable domain, with remaining parts taken from reference TRBV11-2 and TRBJ2-3, reads EAGVAQSPRYKIIEKRQSVAFWCNPISGHATLYWYQQILGQGPKLLIQFQNNGVVDDSQLPKDRFSAERLKGVDSTLKIQPAKLEDSAVYLCASSFLRTSTDTQYFGPGTRLTVL.

This clone was seen a single time. The V call is TRBV21-1, the J call TRBJ2-3; whether TRBD2, the table's D call, matches the DNA was not checked. TRBV21-1 represents a pseudogene. This CDR3 contains 17 residues. CDR3 sequence: CASSSYLTSGSTDTQYF. The CDR3 DNA reads TGTGCCAGCAGCTCGTACCTGACTAGCGGGAGCACAGATACGCAGTATTTT.

This clone came up a few times. The rearrangement uses TRBV14 and TRBJ1-1; no firm D call. CDR1 and CDR2 (germline): SGHDN, FVKESK. This CDR3 contains 11 residues. Trimming pared 0 bases from V and 6 bases from J, leaving 2 bases between. CDR3 amino acids: CASSQEPEAFF. The CDR3 coding sequence is TGTGCCAGCAGCCAAGAGCCTGAAGCTTTCTTT.

This clone appeared once. V is TRBV3-1 (or the pseudogene TRBV3-2) and J is TRBJ2-2; D might be TRBD2 (5 bases). The CDR3 extends over 14 amino acids. Germline CDR1 reads LGHDT; CDR2 reads YNNKEL (reference sequence). The germline V and J ends were trimmed by 1 base and 6 bases, with 9 bases remaining between them. The CDR3 protein is CASSQGTPPGELFF. The CDR3 DNA sequence: TGTGCCAGCAGCCAAGGGACTCCGCCCGGGGAGCTGTTTTTT.

This clone was observed a single time. The chain uses TRBV29-1 and TRBJ2-7; no firm D call. This CDR3 comprises 12 residues. CDR1 is SQVTM and CDR2 is ANQGSEA in the germline V gene. CDR3 DNA: TGCAGTGTCCGGGCCTCCAAGGATGAGCAGTACTTC. This encodes CSVRASKDEQYF.

The chain carries TRBV6-4 and TRBJ2-1; tentative D call: TRBD1 (6 bases). Trimming removed 2 bases at V and 6 bases at J, with 14 bases between. Germline V lookup: CDR1 MRHNA, CDR2 SNTAGT. The CDR3 extends over 15 amino acids. The DNA for the CDR3 is TGTGCCAGCAGTGACACCGGCGAAGGGGGCAATGAGCAGTTCTTC. It codes for CASSDTGEGGNEQFF.

This clone was found once. V and J are TRBV5-6 and TRBJ1-5; D is undetermined. V dropped 3 bases and J dropped 6 bases, with 13 bases sitting between them. Per germline, CDR1 SGHDT and CDR2 YYEEEE. The CDR3 loop spans 14 amino acids. DNA for the CDR3: TGTGCCAGCAGCTCTACCGAGTCGGGTCAGCCCCAGCATTTT. Translation gives CASSSTESGQPQHF.